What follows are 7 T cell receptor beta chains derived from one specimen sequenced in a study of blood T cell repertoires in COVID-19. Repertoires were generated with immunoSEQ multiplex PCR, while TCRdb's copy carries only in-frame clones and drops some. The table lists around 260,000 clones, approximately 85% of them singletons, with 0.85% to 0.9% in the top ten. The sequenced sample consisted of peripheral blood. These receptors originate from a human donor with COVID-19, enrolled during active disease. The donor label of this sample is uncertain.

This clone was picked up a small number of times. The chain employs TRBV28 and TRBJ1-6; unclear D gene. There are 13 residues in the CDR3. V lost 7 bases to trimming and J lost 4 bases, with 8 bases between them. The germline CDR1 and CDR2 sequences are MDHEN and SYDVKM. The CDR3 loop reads CASNPGYNSPLHF. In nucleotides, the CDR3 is TGTGCCAGCAACCCCGGGTATAATTCACCCCTCCACTTT.

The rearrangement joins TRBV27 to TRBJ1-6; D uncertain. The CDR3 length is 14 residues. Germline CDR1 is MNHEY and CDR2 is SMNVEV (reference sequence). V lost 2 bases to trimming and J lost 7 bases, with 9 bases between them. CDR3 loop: CASSLEFRNSPLHF. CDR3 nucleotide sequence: TGTGCCAGCAGTTTAGAGTTCAGGAATTCACCCCTCCACTTT.

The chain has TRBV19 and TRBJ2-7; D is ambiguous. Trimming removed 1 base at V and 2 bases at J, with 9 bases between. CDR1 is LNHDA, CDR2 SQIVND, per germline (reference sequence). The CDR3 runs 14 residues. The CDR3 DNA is TGTGCCAGTAGTATAGGTGACAAAACCTACGAGCAGTACTTC. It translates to CASSIGDKTYEQYF.

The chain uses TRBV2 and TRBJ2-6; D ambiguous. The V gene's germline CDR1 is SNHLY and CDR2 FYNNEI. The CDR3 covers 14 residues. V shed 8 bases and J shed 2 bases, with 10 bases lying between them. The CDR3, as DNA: TGTGCCAGCGGTAAACAGCCTGGGGCCAACGTCCTGACTTTC. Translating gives CASGKQPGANVLTF.

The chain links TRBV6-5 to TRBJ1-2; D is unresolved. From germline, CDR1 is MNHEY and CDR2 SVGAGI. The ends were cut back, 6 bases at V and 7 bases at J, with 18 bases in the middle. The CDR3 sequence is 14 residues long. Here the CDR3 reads CASSLQSHRGGYTF. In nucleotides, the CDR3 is TGTGCCAGCAGCCTACAGTCACACCGGGGTGGCTACACCTTC.

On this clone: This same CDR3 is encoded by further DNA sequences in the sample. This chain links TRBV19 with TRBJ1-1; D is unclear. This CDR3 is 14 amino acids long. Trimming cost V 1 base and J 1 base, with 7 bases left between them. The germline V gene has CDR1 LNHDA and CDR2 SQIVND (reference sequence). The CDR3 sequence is CASSIGAANTEAFF. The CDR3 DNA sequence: TGTGCCAGTAGTATAGGGGCTGCGAACACTGAAGCTTTCTTT. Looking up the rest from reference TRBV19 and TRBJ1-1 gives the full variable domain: DGGITQSPKYLFRKEGQNVTLSCEQNLNHDAMYWYRQDPGQGLRLIYYSQIVNDFQKGDIAEGYSVSREKKESFPLTVTSAQKNPTAFYLCASSIGAANTEAFFGQGTRLTVV.

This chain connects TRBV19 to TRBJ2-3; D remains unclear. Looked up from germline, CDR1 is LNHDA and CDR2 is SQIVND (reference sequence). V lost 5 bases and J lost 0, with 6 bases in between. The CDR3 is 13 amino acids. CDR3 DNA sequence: TGTGCCAGTAGTGGGCAGAGCACAGATACGCAGTATTTT. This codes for CASSGQSTDTQYF. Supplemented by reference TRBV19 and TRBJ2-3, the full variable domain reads DGGITQSPKYLFRKEGQNVTLSCEQNLNHDAMYWYRQDPGQGLRLIYYSQIVNDFQKGDIAEGYSVSREKKESFPLTVTSAQKNPTAFYLCASSGQSTDTQYFGPGTRLTVL.